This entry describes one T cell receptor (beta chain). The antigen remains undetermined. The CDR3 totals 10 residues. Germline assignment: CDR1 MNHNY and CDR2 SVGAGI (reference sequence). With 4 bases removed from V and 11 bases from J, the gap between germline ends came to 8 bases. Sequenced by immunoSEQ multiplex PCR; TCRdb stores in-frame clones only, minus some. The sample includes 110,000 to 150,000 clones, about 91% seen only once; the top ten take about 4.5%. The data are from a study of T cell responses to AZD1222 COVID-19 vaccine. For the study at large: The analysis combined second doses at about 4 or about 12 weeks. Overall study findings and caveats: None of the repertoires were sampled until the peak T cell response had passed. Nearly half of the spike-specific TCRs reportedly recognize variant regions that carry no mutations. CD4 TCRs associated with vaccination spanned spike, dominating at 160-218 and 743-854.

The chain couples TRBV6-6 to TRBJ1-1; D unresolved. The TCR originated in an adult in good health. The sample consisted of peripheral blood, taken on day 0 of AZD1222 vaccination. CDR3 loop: CASSSPAAFF. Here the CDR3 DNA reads TGTGCCAGCAGTTCCCCCGCGGCTTTCTTT.